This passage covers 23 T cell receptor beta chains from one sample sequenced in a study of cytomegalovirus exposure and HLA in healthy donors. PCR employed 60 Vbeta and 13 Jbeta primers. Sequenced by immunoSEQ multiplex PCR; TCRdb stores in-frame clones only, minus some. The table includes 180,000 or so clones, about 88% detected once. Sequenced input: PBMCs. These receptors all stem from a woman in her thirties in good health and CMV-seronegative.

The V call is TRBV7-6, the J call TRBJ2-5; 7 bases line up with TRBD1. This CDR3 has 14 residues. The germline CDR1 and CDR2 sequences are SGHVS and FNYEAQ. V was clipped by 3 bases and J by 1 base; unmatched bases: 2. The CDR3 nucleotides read TGTGCCAGCAGCTTCGGGACAGTCCAAGAGACCCAGTACTTC. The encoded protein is CASSFGTVQETQYF.

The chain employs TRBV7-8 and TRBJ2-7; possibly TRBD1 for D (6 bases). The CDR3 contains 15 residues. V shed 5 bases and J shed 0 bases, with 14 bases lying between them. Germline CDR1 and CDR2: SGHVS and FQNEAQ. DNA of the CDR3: TGTGCCAGCAGCCCCCGGAGGACAGCCTCCTACGAGCAGTACTTC. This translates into CASSPRRTASYEQYF.

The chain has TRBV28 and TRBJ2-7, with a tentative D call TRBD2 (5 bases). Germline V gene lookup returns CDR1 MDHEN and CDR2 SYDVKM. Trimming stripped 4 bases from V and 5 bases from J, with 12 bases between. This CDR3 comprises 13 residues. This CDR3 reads CASSSGIWNEQYF. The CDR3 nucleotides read TGTGCCAGCAGTTCCGGGATCTGGAACGAGCAGTACTTC.

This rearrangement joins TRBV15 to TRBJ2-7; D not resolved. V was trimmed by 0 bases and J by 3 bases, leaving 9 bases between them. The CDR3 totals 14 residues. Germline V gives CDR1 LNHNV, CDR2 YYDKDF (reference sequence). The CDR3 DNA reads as TGTGCCACCAGCAGAGATTACGCAGGCTACGAGCAGTACTTC. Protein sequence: CATSRDYAGYEQYF.

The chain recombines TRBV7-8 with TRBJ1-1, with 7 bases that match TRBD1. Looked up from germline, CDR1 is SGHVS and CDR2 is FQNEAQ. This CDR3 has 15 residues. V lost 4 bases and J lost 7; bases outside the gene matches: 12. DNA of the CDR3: TGTGCCAGCAGCTCCAAGACAGGGCTAGACAATGAAGCTTTCTTT. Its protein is CASSSKTGLDNEAFF.

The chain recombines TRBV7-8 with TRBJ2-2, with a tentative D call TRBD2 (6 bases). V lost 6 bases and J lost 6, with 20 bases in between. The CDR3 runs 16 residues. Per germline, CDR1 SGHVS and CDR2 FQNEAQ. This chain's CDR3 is CASSPRRESLSGELFF. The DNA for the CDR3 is TGTGCCAGCAGTCCCCGACGGGAGAGTTTATCCGGGGAGCTGTTTTTT.

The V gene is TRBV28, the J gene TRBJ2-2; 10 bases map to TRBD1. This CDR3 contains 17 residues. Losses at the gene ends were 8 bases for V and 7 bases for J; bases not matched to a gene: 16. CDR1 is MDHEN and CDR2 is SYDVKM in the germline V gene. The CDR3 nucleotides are TGTGCCAGCGAGCCTATCCCCGGGACAGGGGTATACGGGGAGCTGTTTTTT. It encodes CASEPIPGTGVYGELFF.

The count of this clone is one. The CDR3 spells CAWSKDRDRGQLDGYTF. The DNA for the CDR3 is TGTGCCTGGAGTAAAGACCGGGACAGGGGGCAATTAGATGGCTACACCTTC. The chain carries TRBV30 and TRBJ1-2, with 12 bases lining up with TRBD1. Germline V gene lookup returns CDR1 GTSNPN and CDR2 SVGIG (reference sequence). Unmatched junction bases numbered 13, after V lost 2 bases and J lost 6 bases. The CDR3 loop spans 17 amino acids.

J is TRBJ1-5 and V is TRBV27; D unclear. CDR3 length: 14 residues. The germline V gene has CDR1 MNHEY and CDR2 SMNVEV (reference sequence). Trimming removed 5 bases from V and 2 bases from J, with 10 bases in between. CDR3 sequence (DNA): TGTGCCAGCAGTCCGTCAGCGGGCAATCAGCCCCAGCATTTT. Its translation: CASSPSAGNQPQHF.

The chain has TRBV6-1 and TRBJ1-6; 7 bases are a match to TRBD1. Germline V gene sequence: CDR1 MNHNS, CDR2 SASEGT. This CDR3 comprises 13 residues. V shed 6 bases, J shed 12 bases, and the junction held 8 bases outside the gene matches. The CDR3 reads CASRRDSLGPLHF. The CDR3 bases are TGTGCCAGCAGGAGGGACAGCCTGGGACCCCTCCACTTT.

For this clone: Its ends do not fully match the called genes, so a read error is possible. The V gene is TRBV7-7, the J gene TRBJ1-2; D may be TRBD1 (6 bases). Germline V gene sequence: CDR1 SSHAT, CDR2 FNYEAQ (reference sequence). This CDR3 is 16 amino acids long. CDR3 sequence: CASSYDRDTTNYGYTF. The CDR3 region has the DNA TGTGCTAGCAGCTATGACCGGGACACTACTAACTATGGCTACACCTTC.

The CDR3 bases are TGCGCCAGCAGCTGGGCAACCGGGACAGGGGACTTCGGTGGCTACACCTTC. It is translated as CASSWATGTGDFGGYTF. The genes are TRBV5-1 and TRBJ1-2, with TRBD1 matching 10 bases. The germline V gene encodes CDR1 SGHRS and CDR2 YFSETQ. The junction had 15 bases not matched to a gene; V was cut back by 3 bases and J by 7 bases. The CDR3 has 17 amino acids. The entire variable domain, with the rest obtained from reference TRBV5-1 and TRBJ1-2, is as follows: KAGVTQTPRYLIKTRGQQVTLSCSPISGHRSVSWYQQTPGQGLQFLFEYFSETQRNKGNFPGRFSGRQFSNSRSEMNVSTLELGDSALYLCASSWATGTGDFGGYTFGSGTRLTVV.

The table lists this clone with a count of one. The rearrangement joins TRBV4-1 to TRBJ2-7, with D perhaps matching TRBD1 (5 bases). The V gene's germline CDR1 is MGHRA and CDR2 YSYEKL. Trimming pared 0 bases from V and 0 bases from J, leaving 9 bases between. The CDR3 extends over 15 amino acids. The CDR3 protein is CASSQEGQLSYEQYF. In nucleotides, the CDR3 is TGCGCCAGCAGCCAAGAGGGGCAGCTCTCCTACGAGCAGTACTTC.

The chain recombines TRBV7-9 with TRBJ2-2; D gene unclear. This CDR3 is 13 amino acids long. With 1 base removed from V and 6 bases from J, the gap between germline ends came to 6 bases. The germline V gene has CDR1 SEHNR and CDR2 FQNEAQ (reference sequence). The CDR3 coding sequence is TGTGCCAGCAGCTTAGGGCTGGCCGGGGAGCTGTTTTTT. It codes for CASSLGLAGELFF.

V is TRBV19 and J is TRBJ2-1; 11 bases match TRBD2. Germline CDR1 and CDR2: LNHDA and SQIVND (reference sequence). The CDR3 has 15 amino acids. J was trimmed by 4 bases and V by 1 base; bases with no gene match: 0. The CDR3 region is CASSIGTSGYNEQFF. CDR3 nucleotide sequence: TGTGCCAGTAGTATAGGGACTAGCGGGTACAATGAGCAGTTCTTC.

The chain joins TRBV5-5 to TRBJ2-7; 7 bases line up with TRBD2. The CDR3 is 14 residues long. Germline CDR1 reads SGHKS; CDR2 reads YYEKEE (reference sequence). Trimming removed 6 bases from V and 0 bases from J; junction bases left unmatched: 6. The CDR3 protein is CASTTGGSSYEQYF. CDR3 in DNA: TGTGCCAGCACAACCGGGGGGTCCTCCTACGAGCAGTACTTC.

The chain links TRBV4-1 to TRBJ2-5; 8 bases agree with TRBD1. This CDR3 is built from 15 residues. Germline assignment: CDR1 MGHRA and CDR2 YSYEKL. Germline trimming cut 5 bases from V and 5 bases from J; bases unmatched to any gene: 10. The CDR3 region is CASSKIGRGLETQYF. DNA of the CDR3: TGCGCCAGCAGCAAAATTGGCAGGGGGCTGGAGACCCAGTACTTC.

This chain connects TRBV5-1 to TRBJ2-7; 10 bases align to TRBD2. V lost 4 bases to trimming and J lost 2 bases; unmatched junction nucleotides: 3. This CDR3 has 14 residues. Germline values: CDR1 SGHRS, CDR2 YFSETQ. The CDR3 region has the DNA TGCGCCAGCAGCGTTGGGACTAGCGCCTACGAGCAGTACTTC. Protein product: CASSVGTSAYEQYF. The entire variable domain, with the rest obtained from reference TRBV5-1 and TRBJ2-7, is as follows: KAGVTQTPRYLIKTRGQQVTLSCSPISGHRSVSWYQQTPGQGLQFLFEYFSETQRNKGNFPGRFSGRQFSNSRSEMNVSTLELGDSALYLCASSVGTSAYEQYFGPGTRLTVT.

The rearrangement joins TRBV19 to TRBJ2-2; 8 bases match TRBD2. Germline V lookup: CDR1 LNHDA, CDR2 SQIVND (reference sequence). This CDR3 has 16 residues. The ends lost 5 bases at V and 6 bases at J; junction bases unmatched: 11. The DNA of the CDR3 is TGTGCCAGTAGTCTCGAGACCGGGGGGGTCCCCGGGGAGCTGTTTTTT. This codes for CASSLETGGVPGELFF.

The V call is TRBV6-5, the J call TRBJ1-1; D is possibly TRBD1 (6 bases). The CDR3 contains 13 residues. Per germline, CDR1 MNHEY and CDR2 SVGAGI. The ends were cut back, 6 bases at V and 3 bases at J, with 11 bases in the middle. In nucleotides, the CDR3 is TGTGCCAGCAGACTAGGACAGTACACTGAAGCTTTCTTT. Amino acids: CASRLGQYTEAFF.

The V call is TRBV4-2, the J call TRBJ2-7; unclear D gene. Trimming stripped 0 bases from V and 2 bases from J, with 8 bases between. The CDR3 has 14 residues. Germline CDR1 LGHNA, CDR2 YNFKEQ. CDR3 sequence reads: CASSQDVLTYEQYF. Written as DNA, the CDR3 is TGTGCCAGCAGCCAAGACGTGTTAACCTACGAGCAGTACTTC.

The CDR3 DNA reads as TGTGCCAGTAGTATCAGGCAGGGGAGAATGAACACTGAAGCTTTCTTT. Protein sequence: CASSIRQGRMNTEAFF. The chain joins TRBV19 to TRBJ1-1; weak D call: TRBD1 (6 bases). V lost 3 bases and J lost 0, with 14 bases in between. Germline CDR1 is LNHDA and CDR2 is SQIVND (reference sequence). The CDR3 extends over 16 amino acids.

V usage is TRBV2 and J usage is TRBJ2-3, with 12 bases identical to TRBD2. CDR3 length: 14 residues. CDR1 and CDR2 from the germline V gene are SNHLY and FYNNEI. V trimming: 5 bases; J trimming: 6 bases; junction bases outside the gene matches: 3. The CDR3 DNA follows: TGTGCCAGCAGTTGGACTAGCGGGGTTGATACGCAGTATTTT. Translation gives CASSWTSGVDTQYF.